A selection of T cell receptor beta chains follows, all from one sample in a study of T cells after yellow fever vaccination. TCRdb used MiXCR to reprocess the 5' RACE reads, holding one entry per CDR3 protein. Here the sample spans roughly 160,000 distinct CDR3 sequences, 9.3% being singletons. Sequenced material: CD8+ T cells sorted from PBMCs, taken 45 days after the yellow fever booster vaccination. These TCRs come from a man younger than 35 who received the YFV17D yellow fever vaccine. CDR3s include the opening cysteine and the closing phenylalanine or tryptophan. D genes are given only for firm matches. Clone size, where shown, is once, few, many, or a class for clones that have expanded.

. | TRBJ2-1 | few | TRBV4-3 | 18 | CASSQDEYRDFSYNEQFF | TGCGCCAGCAGCCAGGATGAATACCGGGACTTCTCCTACAATGAGCAGTTCTTC
. | TRBJ1-5 | . | TRBV4-1 | 13 | CASSQGAGQPQHF | TGCGCCAGCAGCCAAGGGGCAGGCCAGCCCCAGCATTTT
. | TRBJ1-1 | many | TRBV12-3/TRBV12-4 | 14 | CASSPSGQYTEAFF | TGTGCCAGCAGCCCTTCGGGCCAGTACACTGAAGCTTTCTTT
. | TRBJ2-7 | . | TRBV6-2/TRBV6-3 | 13 | CASSYLGSYEQYF | TGTGCCAGCAGTTACCTGGGATCCTACGAGCAGTACTTC
. | TRBJ1-2 | few | TRBV7-9 | 15 | CASSSTRMGEYGYTF | TGTGCCAGCAGCTCTACCCGGATGGGGGAGTATGGCTACACCTTC
. | TRBJ2-5 | many | TRBV5-1 | 13 | CASSFEGEETQYF | TGCGCCAGCAGCTTTGAGGGTGAAGAGACCCAGTACTTC
. | TRBJ1-2 | . | TRBV20-1 | 12 | CSARNGLNGYTF | TGCAGTGCTAGAAACGGGTTAAATGGCTACACCTTC
TRBD2 | TRBJ2-3 | few | TRBV2 | 19 | CASSDGLAGGSSGPDTQYF | TGTGCCAGCAGTGATGGGCTAGCGGGGGGCTCCAGCGGGCCAGATACGCAGTATTTT
. | TRBJ1-6 | . | TRBV24-1 | 15 | CATSESDLYNSPLHF | TGTGCCACCAGTGAATCAGATCTTTACAATTCACCCCTCCACTTT
. | TRBJ2-2 | . | TRBV12-3/TRBV12-4 | 12 | CASSPRVGELFF | TGTGCCAGCAGTCCCCGGGTCGGGGAGCTGTTTTTT
. | TRBJ1-2 | few | TRBV12-3/TRBV12-4 | 15 | CASSPRDGANYGYTF | TGTGCCAGCAGTCCCCGGGACGGCGCTAACTATGGCTACACCTTC
. | TRBJ2-1 | . | TRBV14 | 15 | CASSSDRHPYNEQFF | TGTGCCAGCAGCTCCGACAGGCATCCCTACAATGAGCAGTTCTTC
TRBD2 | TRBJ2-1 | few | TRBV29-1 | 16 | CSVVPDTSGIYNEQFF | TGCAGCGTTGTTCCTGATACTAGCGGGATTTACAATGAGCAGTTCTTC
. | TRBJ2-7 | many | TRBV29-1 | 16 | CSVEGSDNSRDYEQYF | TGCAGCGTTGAAGGGTCAGACAATTCCCGGGACTACGAGCAGTACTTC
. | TRBJ2-7 | many | TRBV4-3 | 13 | CASSQDLGGEQYF | TGCGCCAGCAGCCAAGACTTGGGGGGCGAGCAGTACTTC
TRBD1 | TRBJ2-6 | . | TRBV25-1 | 16 | CASSEDRVSGANVLTF | TGTGCCAGCAGTGAGGACAGGGTCTCCGGGGCCAACGTCCTGACTTTC
TRBD1 | TRBJ2-1 | . | TRBV7-6 | 17 | CASSLEPGQGGYNEQFF | TGTGCCAGCAGCTTAGAACCGGGACAGGGGGGATACAATGAGCAGTTCTTC
. | TRBJ1-4 | few | TRBV10-3 | 16 | CAISESRQGPGEKLFF | TGTGCCATCAGTGAGTCGAGGCAGGGGCCGGGGGAAAAACTGTTTTTT
TRBD2 | TRBJ2-2 | once | TRBV4-2 | 15 | CASSLGLAGTGELFF | TGTGCCAGCAGCCTAGGACTAGCGGGGACCGGGGAGCTGTTTTTT
. | TRBJ1-2 | . | TRBV3-1 | 16 | CASRRSGAGLIYGYTF | TGTGCCAGCAGACGATCTGGGGCGGGTTTGATCTATGGCTACACCTTC
. | TRBJ2-7 | . | TRBV12-3/TRBV12-4 | 12 | CASSPGLYEQYF | TGTGCCAGCAGTCCGGGACTCTACGAGCAGTACTTC
TRBD2 | TRBJ2-3 | few | TRBV7-8 | 15 | CASSWTSGGADTQYF | TGTGCCAGCAGCTGGACTAGCGGGGGGGCAGATACGCAGTATTTT
. | TRBJ1-5 | . | TRBV15 | 14 | CATSRELGNQPQHF | TGTGCCACCAGCAGGGAATTGGGTAATCAGCCCCAGCATTTT
. | TRBJ1-5 | few | TRBV4-2 | 16 | CASSQEPGDSNQPQHF | TGTGCCAGCAGCCAAGAGCCAGGCGATAGCAATCAGCCCCAGCATTTT